This T cell receptor beta chain was captured by sequencing in a study of shared clonotypes between healthy human individuals. Study as a whole: The composition of the donors was a couple of women and three men aged 18 to 49.

Sequenced by immunoSEQ multiplex PCR; TCRdb stores in-frame clones only, minus some. The repertoire holds roughly 2 million clones, with approximately 96% as singletons. General study results and limits: What limited the represented genetic and exposure-history diversity was the small number of donors. Larger estimated richness was generally recorded for naive subsets relative to memory subsets. Shared clonotypes across all four donors exceeded non-shared ones in generation probability.

Germline assignment: CDR1 MGHRA and CDR2 YSYEKL. The V gene end was trimmed by 1 base and the J gene end by 0 bases; junction bases not matched to a gene: 12. The CDR3 spans 21 residues. Worth noting for this clone: The target antigen is unknown.

Sequenced: naive CD4+ T cells sorted from blood. Subset denoted: CD45RA+ positively selected. The V and J genes are TRBV4-1 and TRBJ1-6; 10 nucleotides agree with TRBD1. This TCR was recovered from a man between 18 and 35 years old in good health. CDR3 residues: CASSQGVVTGGQYSYNSPLHF. DNA for the CDR3: TGCGCCAGCAGCCAAGGTGTAGTGACAGGGGGCCAATACTCCTATAATTCACCCCTCCACTTT.